One and the same sample provided the 14 T cell receptor beta chains below, sequenced in a study of long-term antiretroviral therapy in people with HIV. The authors ran the immunoSEQ assay, v3.0, at survey level. TCRdb's table, derived via immunoSEQ multiplex PCR, lists solely in-frame clones and lacks some. The sample lists about 35,000 clones, under 85% seen once, with roughly 3.5% in the top ten. The sequenced sample was unsorted PBMCs, obtained 3 years after starting antiretroviral therapy. The receptors stem from a man aged 50-59 years with HIV.

Only a few counts were recorded for this clone. The chain carries TRBV4-2 and TRBJ2-7; D call uncertain. Trimming stripped 1 base from V and 5 bases from J, with 15 bases between. The germline gives CDR1 LGHNA, CDR2 YNFKEQ. This CDR3 spans 15 amino acids. CDR3 in amino acids: CASSQGNLLGNEQYF. The CDR3, as DNA: TGTGCCAGCAGCCAAGGTAATCTCCTGGGAAACGAGCAGTACTTC.

This clone was observed a single time. The V call is TRBV30, the J call TRBJ1-1; weak D call: TRBD1 (5 bases). The CDR3 extends over 12 amino acids. Trimming removed 3 bases at V and 6 bases at J, with 11 bases between. Per the germline V gene, CDR1 is GTSNPN and CDR2 is SVGIG (reference sequence). CDR3 nucleotide sequence: TGTGCCTGGAGACGAGGGGCTGCTGAAGCTTTCTTT. Residues: CAWRRGAAEAFF.

V gene TRBV5-1 combines with J gene TRBJ2-2; either TRBD1 or TRBD2 may supply D (5 bases each). The CDR3 length is 14 residues. Germline CDR1 and CDR2: SGHRS and YFSETQ. V lost 5 bases, J lost 2 bases, and 10 bases lay in between. CDR3 residues: CASRWDGNTGELFF. In DNA, the CDR3 is TGCGCCAGCAGGTGGGACGGAAACACCGGGGAGCTGTTTTTT.

The V call is TRBV11-2, the J call TRBJ2-3; D possibly matches TRBD1 or TRBD2 (5 bases each). Germline loops: CDR1 SGHAT, CDR2 FQNNGV. The CDR3 is 15 residues long. The germline V and J ends were trimmed by 5 bases and 6 bases, with 18 bases remaining between them. CDR3 sequence (DNA): TGTGCCAGCAGCGGGGGATCCCCTGGAATGGATACGCAGTATTTT. Its translation: CASSGGSPGMDTQYF.

V and J are TRBV5-6 and TRBJ1-2; TRBD1 is a possible D gene (5 bases). V was clipped by 6 bases and J by 2 bases, with 11 bases between them. CDR1 SGHDT and CDR2 YYEEEE come from the germline V gene. This CDR3 region has 13 residues. The CDR3 spells CASMPGRNYGYTF. DNA of the CDR3: TGTGCCAGCATGCCGGGACGGAACTATGGCTACACCTTC.

CDR3 loop: CASSVGQGIPTGELFF. In DNA, the CDR3 is TGTGCCAGCAGCGTAGGGCAGGGGATCCCCACCGGGGAGCTGTTTTTT. V usage is TRBV9 and J usage is TRBJ2-2; perhaps TRBD1 as D (6 bases). CDR1 is SGDLS and CDR2 is YYNGEE in the germline V gene. Trimming pared 0 bases from V and 4 bases from J, leaving 13 bases between. The length of the CDR3 is 16 residues.

The table lists this clone with a few counts. The chain joins TRBV28 to TRBJ2-1; 9 nucleotides line up with TRBD1. Germline-derived CDR1 and CDR2 are MDHEN and SYDVKM. The CDR3 is made up of 15 amino acids. V shed 2 bases and J 6 bases; nucleotides not matched to a gene: 5. As DNA, the CDR3 is TGTGCCAGCAGTTTAGGACAGGGGCCATTCAATGAGCAGTTCTTC. Translated, it gives CASSLGQGPFNEQFF.

This clone was counted between two and nine times. This CDR3 is also generated by other DNA sequences in the sample. This chain connects TRBV28 to TRBJ1-2; D not resolved. With 3 bases removed from V and 2 bases from J, the gap between germline ends came to 10 bases. The CDR3 sequence is 14 residues long. Germline V lookup: CDR1 MDHEN, CDR2 SYDVKM. The CDR3 sequence: CASSLAGPNYGYTF. CDR3 nucleotides: TGTGCCAGCAGTTTGGCAGGCCCAAACTATGGCTACACCTTC.

The J gene is TRBJ2-7, the V gene TRBV27; D gene unclear. CDR3 length: 12 amino acids. Trimming removed 4 bases at V and 6 bases at J, with 10 bases between. In germline, CDR1 is MNHEY, CDR2 SMNVEV (reference sequence). CDR3 coding DNA: TGTGCCAGCAGTTCCCCCCCCTTCGAGCAGTACTTC. This sequence encodes CASSSPPFEQYF.

Concerning this clone itself: Distinct nucleotide sequences in the sample also encode this CDR3. The chain links TRBV27 to TRBJ2-7; D ambiguous. This CDR3 is 13 amino acids long. Germline V CDR1 and CDR2: MNHEY, SMNVEV (reference sequence). V lost 0 bases and J lost 3, with 6 bases in between. The DNA for the CDR3 is TGTGCCAGCAGTTTATCGCTAGACTACGAGCAGTACTTC. It yields the protein CASSLSLDYEQYF.

The genes are TRBV27 and TRBJ2-2, with 7 bases aligning to TRBD1. Losses at the gene ends were 6 bases for V and 5 bases for J; bases not matched to a gene: 12. Germline assignment: CDR1 MNHEY and CDR2 SMNVEV (reference sequence). The CDR3 is made up of 16 amino acids. In nucleotides, the CDR3 is TGTGCCAGCAGCATAGGGGTGGGGACAGTAACCGGGGAGCTGTTTTTT. Translated, it gives CASSIGVGTVTGELFF.

The chain links TRBV25-1 to TRBJ1-2; a weak D match, TRBD1 (5 bases). This CDR3 contains 13 residues. Trimming left V 4 bases short and J 3 bases short, with 9 bases between. Germline V gene sequence: CDR1 MGHDK, CDR2 SYGVNS. CDR3: CASSAGLYYGYTF. In DNA, the CDR3 is TGTGCCAGCAGTGCGGGGCTTTACTATGGCTACACCTTC.

This clone was detected a few times. The chain links TRBV9 to TRBJ1-2; 7 bases agree with TRBD1. The CDR3 loop spans 15 amino acids. V gave up 3 bases and J gave up 7 bases; unmatched junction bases: 12. CDR1 and CDR2 from the germline V gene are SGDLS and YYNGEE. The CDR3 coding sequence is TGTGCCAGCAGCGGTCACAACAGGGGCCATTCTGGCTACACCTTC. Translating gives CASSGHNRGHSGYTF.

By share of the sample, this clone is medium-sized. V gene TRBV15 combines with J gene TRBJ2-7, with 13 bases lining up with TRBD2. Trimming cost V 6 bases and J 4 bases; bases outside gene matches: 6. This CDR3 region has 15 residues. The V gene's germline CDR1 is LNHNV and CDR2 YYDKDF (reference sequence). The CDR3 loop is CATSRTSGGPYEQYF. CDR3 sequence (DNA): TGTGCCACCAGTAGGACTAGCGGGGGCCCTTACGAGCAGTACTTC.